These T cell receptor beta chains were read from a single sample in a study of OX40 agonist ivuxolimab in advanced cancers. Data came from immunoSEQ multiplex PCR; TCRdb stores just in-frame clones and leaves some out. The sample lists about 59,000 clones; 87% were seen once. The sample consisted of CD4+ or CD8+ T cells sorted from blood, taken in a trial of the OX40 agonist ivuxolimab. Source of these receptors: an adult with an advanced solid tumor such as melanoma, head and neck, liver or kidney cancer. Both conserved end residues are part of each CDR3. Each record gives: J gene, D gene, clone size, V gene, CDR3 length, CDR3 DNA, CDR3 protein. The D gene is left open where the match is weak. Only some rows state a clone size, as once, few, many or a class for expanded clones.

TRBJ1-2,.,.,TRBV7-9,15,TGTGCGCGGCAAGCCCTCGGGGAAGCTAACTATGGCTACACCTTC,CARQALGEANYGYTF
TRBJ1-5,.,.,TRBV9,13,TGTGCCAGTAACCGGGACAGCAATCAGCCCCAGCATTTT,CASNRDSNQPQHF
TRBJ1-3,TRBD1,.,TRBV2,15,TGTGCCAGCAGGACAGGGGTCTTCTCTGGAAACACCATATATTTT,CASRTGVFSGNTIYF
TRBJ2-2,.,.,TRBV27,14,TGTGCCAGCAGTTTTACGTCCCTCACCGGGGAGCTGTTTTTT,CASSFTSLTGELFF
TRBJ1-1,.,once,TRBV15,14,TGTGCCACCAGCAGGAGCAGGGTAGGGGGGGAAGCTTTCTTT,CATSRSRVGGEAFF
TRBJ2-1,.,once,TRBV5-1,15,TGCGCCAGCTTCGAGTCCGCGACCCCCTACAATGAGCAGTTCTTC,CASFESATPYNEQFF
TRBJ2-7,.,.,TRBV27,14,TGTGCCAGCACTCGCCATCCCCGCTCCTACGAGCAGTACTTC,CASTRHPRSYEQYF
TRBJ2-3,.,.,TRBV7-3,14,TGTGCCAGCAGCTCCGGACGGGCCACAGATACGCAGTATTTT,CASSSGRATDTQYF
TRBJ1-4,.,.,TRBV6-5,16,TGTGCCAGCAGTTACTCGGGGGCGGGACCAAGAGGAAAACTGTTTTTT,CASSYSGAGPRGKLFF
TRBJ1-6,.,.,TRBV9,15,TGTGCCAGCAGCGTAGAGAGCTCCTATAATTCACCCCTCCACTTT,CASSVESSYNSPLHF
TRBJ1-5,TRBD1,.,TRBV28,14,TGTGCCAGCAGCCAGAGACAGGGCCGTCAGCCCCAGCATTTT,CASSQRQGRQPQHF
TRBJ2-1,.,.,TRBV5-4,17,TGTGCCAGCAGCTATGACAGGTTAGGTACCTCCTACAATGAGCAGTTCTTC,CASSYDRLGTSYNEQFF
TRBJ1-2,.,.,TRBV5-1,14,TGCGCCAGCAGCTTGGTCGTGGGGAACTATGGCTACACCTTC,CASSLVVGNYGYTF
TRBJ2-3,.,.,TRBV9,17,TGTGCCAGCAGCGTAGCCCCAGGGGGAGGCCTGGGAGATACGCAGTATTTT,CASSVAPGGGLGDTQYF
TRBJ2-7,.,.,TRBV27,15,TGTGCCAGCAGTCCAAAGGGCCGTGGGGTTTACGAGCAGTACTTC,CASSPKGRGVYEQYF
TRBJ2-5,.,once,TRBV10-1,13,TGCGCCAGCAGTGAGGAGGGTCCCGGGACAAAGTACTTC,CASSEEGPGTKYF
TRBJ2-1,.,.,TRBV5-4,14,TGTGCCAGCAGCCCTTCGGGGGCGGACAATGAGCAGTTCTTC,CASSPSGADNEQFF
TRBJ2-7,TRBD2,.,TRBV4-1,14,TGCGCCAGCAGCCCCTTAGCGGGGATGAACGAGCAGTACTTC,CASSPLAGMNEQYF
TRBJ1-2,.,few,TRBV5-1,13,TGCGCCAGCAGCTTTGCAGGGAACTATGGCTACACCTTC,CASSFAGNYGYTF
TRBJ1-1,.,once,TRBV5-6,15,TGTGCCAGCAGCCAATTGGCAGGGGCCAACACTGAAGCTTTCTTT,CASSQLAGANTEAFF
TRBJ1-4,.,few,TRBV4-1,17,TGCGCCAGCAGCCAAGATGGGAGAGTACAGGCCCGCGCAAAACTGTTTTTT,CASSQDGRVQARAKLFF
TRBJ2-6,.,.,TRBV4-1,15,TGCGCCAGCAGCCCAGGGAGCTCTGGGGCCAACGTCCTGACTTTC,CASSPGSSGANVLTF
TRBJ2-1,.,.,TRBV11-2,17,TGTGCCAGCAGCTTATCCACTCCGGGACGGTCCTACAATGAGCAGTTCTTC,CASSLSTPGRSYNEQFF
TRBJ1-4,.,.,TRBV7-9,16,TGTGCCAGCAGCTTAGGGCACAGTACAACTAATGAAAAACTGTTTTTT,CASSLGHSTTNEKLFF
TRBJ2-7,TRBD2,.,TRBV5-1,15,TGCGCCAGCAGCGTTCTAGCGGGGAACTCCTACGAGCAGTACTTC,CASSVLAGNSYEQYF
TRBJ2-3,.,.,TRBV4-2,14,TGTGCCAGCAGCCAAGACCTTAAAGCAGATACGCAGTATTTT,CASSQDLKADTQYF
TRBJ2-2,.,few,TRBV15,17,TGTGCCACCAGCAGAGATGTGGGTCAGGTGAACACCGGGGAGCTGTTTTTT,CATSRDVGQVNTGELFF
TRBJ2-5,.,.,TRBV10-1,13,TGCGCCAGCAGTCCCTCGAACCAAGAGACCCAGTACTTC,CASSPSNQETQYF
TRBJ2-1,TRBD2,.,TRBV7-3,17,TGTGCCAGCAGCCCCTTTAGCGGGGCGAGCTCCTACAATGAGCAGTTCTTC,CASSPFSGASSYNEQFF
TRBJ1-2,TRBD1,.,TRBV10-3,14,TGTGCCATCAGCCCGGACAGGGGGAGATATGGCTACACCTTC,CAISPDRGRYGYTF
TRBJ1-1,TRBD1,.,TRBV29-1,14,TGCAGCGTACTAGAAGGGGGCGGGGGTCCTGAAGCTTTCTTT,CSVLEGGGGPEAFF
TRBJ1-5,.,.,TRBV6-1,14,TGTGCCAGCACCAATGACATGGGAAATCAGCCCCAGCATTTT,CASTNDMGNQPQHF
TRBJ1-5,TRBD1,.,TRBV2,14,TGTGCCAGCAGTGCGGACAGGGGCTATCAGCCCCAGCATTTT,CASSADRGYQPQHF
TRBJ2-1,.,.,TRBV11-2,13,TGTGCCAGCAGCTTAGCAGGCTACAATGAGCAGTTCTTC,CASSLAGYNEQFF
TRBJ2-7,.,.,TRBV6-5,12,TGTGCCAGCAGCCTTGATAGGGGGGAGCAGTACTTC,CASSLDRGEQYF
TRBJ1-5,TRBD1,few,TRBV10-3,13,TGTGCCATCGGACAGGGGCCCAATCAGCCCCAGCATTTT,CAIGQGPNQPQHF
TRBJ1-2,.,.,TRBV2,13,TGTGCCAGCAGTGAAGCCCCGTTCTATGGCTACACCTTC,CASSEAPFYGYTF
TRBJ2-5,.,.,TRBV5-4,13,TGTGCCAGCAGCCTCCGGGACCAAGAGACCCAGTACTTC,CASSLRDQETQYF
TRBJ1-1,.,.,TRBV18,13,TGTGCCAGCTCACGGGACTACCACACTGAAGCTTTCTTT,CASSRDYHTEAFF
TRBJ2-1,.,.,TRBV10-1,14,TGCGCCAGCAGTATGGGCGGGGGCCGCAATGAGCAGTTCTTC,CASSMGGGRNEQFF
TRBJ1-3,.,.,TRBV12-5,14,TGTGCTAGTGGCGCTCATCCGAGTTCGAACACCATATATTTT,CASGAHPSSNTIYF